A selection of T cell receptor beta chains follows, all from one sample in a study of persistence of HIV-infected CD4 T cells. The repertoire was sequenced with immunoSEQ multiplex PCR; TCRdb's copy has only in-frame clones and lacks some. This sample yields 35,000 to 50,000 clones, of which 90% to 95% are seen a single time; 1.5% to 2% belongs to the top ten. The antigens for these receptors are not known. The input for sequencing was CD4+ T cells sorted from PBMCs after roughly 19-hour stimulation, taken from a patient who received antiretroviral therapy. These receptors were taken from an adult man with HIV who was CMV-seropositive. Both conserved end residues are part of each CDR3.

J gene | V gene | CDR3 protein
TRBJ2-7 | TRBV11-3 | CASGKGQGPAYEQYF
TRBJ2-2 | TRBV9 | CASSVDGQGYSNTGELFF
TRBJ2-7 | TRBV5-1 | CASSSSTGVYEQYF
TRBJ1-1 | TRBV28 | CATLPGQGNTEAFF
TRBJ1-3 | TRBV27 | CASSSGTAGNTIYF
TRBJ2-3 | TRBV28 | CASYGNTDTQYF
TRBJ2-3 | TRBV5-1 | CASSLGLTSTDTQYF
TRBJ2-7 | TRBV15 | CATSRDTRTGSNEQYF
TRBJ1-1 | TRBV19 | CASSIGGGNTEAFF
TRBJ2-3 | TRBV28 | CASSFPRRTDTQYF
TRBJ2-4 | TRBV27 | CASSTVAGGPGGIQYF
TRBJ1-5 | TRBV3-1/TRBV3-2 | CASSQGQGKNQPQHF
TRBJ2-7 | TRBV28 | CASRITGRIGEQYF
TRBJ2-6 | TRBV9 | CASSPRPPTATGANVLTF
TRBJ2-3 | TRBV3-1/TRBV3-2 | CASSRTSGPGGTDTQYF
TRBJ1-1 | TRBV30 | CAWSLRASADTEAFF
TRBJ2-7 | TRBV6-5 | CASSYSRDRVHEQYF
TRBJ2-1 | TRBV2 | CASRGPGLAGGLSYNEQFF
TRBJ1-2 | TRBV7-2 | CASSFRQGVKGTF
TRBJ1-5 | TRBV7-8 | CASSYLTGRNQPQHF
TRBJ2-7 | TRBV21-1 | CASSRQLAGLFYEQYF
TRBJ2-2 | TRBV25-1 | CASSESGVNTGELFF
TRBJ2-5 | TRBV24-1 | CATSELTGDQETQYF
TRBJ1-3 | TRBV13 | CASSLEYSGNTIYF
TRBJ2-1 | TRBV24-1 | CATSGVANSGGHNEQFF
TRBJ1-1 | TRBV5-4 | CASSLPVAGTEAFF
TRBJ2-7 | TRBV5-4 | CASSKGQLYEQYF
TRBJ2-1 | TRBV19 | CASSIGQRVGRNEQFF
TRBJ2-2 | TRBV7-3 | CASSPKSGNTGELFF
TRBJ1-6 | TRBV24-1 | CATSRDNNSPLHF
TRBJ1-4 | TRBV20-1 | CSATDRGGDEKLFF
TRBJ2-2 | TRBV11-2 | CASSAHSGGGTGELFF
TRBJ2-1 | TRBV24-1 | CATSDPLLSSGGYNEQFF
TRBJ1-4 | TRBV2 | CASSARGGRPNEKLFF
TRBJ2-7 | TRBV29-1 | CSVRRTGAYEQYF
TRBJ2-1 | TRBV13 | CASRPFAGVDRSYNEQFF
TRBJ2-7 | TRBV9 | CASSSSNYEQYF
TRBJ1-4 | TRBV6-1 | CASSDGEDGDEKLFF
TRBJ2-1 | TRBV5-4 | CASSPRLAGSYNEQFF
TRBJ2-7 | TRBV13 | CASSFFRSYEQYF
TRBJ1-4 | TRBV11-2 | CASSSSLGEKLFF